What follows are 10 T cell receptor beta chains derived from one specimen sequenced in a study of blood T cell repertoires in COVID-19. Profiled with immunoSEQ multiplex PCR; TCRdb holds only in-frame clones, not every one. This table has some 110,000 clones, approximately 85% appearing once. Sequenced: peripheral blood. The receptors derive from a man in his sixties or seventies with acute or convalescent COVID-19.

CDR3: CASGLSGSIHGYTF. CDR3 DNA: TGTGCCAGCGGACTTTCCGGGAGTATCCATGGCTACACCTTC. The chain combines TRBV13 with TRBJ1-2; D ambiguous. In germline, CDR1 is PRHDT, CDR2 FYEKMQ (reference sequence). The CDR3 sequence is 14 residues long. The V gene lost 8 bases and the J gene lost 6 bases, with 19 bases spanning the gap.

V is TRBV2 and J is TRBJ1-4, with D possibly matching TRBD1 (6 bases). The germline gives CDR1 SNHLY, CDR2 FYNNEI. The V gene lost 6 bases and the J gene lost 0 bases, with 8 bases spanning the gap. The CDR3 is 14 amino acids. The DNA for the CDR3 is TGTGCCAGCAGGGGACAAGCAACTAATGAAAAACTGTTTTTT. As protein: CASRGQATNEKLFF. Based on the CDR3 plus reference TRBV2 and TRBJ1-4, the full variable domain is EPEVTQTPSHQVTQMGQEVILRCVPISNHLYFYWYRQILGQKVEFLVSFYNNEISEKSEIFDDQFSVERPDGSNFTLKIRSTKLEDSAMYFCASRGQATNEKLFFGSGTQLSVL.

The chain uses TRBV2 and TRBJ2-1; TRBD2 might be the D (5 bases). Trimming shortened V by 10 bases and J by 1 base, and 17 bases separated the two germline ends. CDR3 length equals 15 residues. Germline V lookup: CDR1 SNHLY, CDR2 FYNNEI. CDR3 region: CATPGVWSSYNEQFF. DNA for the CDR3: TGTGCCACCCCCGGGGTCTGGAGTTCCTACAATGAGCAGTTCTTC.

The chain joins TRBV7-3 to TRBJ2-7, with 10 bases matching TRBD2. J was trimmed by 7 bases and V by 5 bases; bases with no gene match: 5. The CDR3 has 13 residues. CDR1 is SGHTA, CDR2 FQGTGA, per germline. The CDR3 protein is CASSEELAGEQYF. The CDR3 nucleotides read TGTGCCAGCAGCGAGGAACTAGCGGGAGAGCAGTACTTC. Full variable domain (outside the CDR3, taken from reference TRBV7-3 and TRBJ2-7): GAGVSQTPSNKVTEKGKYVELRCDPISGHTALYWYRQSLGQGPEFLIYFQGTGAADDSGLPNDRFFAVRPEGSVSTLKIQRTERGDSAVYLCASSEELAGEQYFGPGTRLTVT.

The CDR3 sequence: CSVGKGSGDRNEQFF. CDR3 in DNA: TGCAGCGTGGGGAAGGGGAGCGGGGATAGGAATGAGCAGTTCTTC. The chain links TRBV29-1 to TRBJ2-1, with 7 bases aligning to TRBD2. Germline V gene sequence: CDR1 SQVTM, CDR2 ANQGSEA. J lost 7 bases, V lost 6 bases, and 15 bases had no gene match. There are 15 residues in the CDR3.

The CDR3: CASSYSQGIGEKLFF. CDR3 DNA sequence: TGTGCCAGCAGTTACTCACAGGGGATAGGTGAAAAACTGTTTTTT. The chain uses TRBV28 and TRBJ1-4; 7 bases agree with TRBD1. After removal of 4 bases from V and 7 bases from J, the junction contained 9 bases not matched to a gene. Germline lookup yields CDR1 MDHEN and CDR2 SYDVKM. CDR3 length equals 15 residues.

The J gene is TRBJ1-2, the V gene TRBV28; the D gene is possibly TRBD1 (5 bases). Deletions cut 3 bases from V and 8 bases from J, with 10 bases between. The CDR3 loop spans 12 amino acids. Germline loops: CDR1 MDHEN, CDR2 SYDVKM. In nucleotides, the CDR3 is TGTGCCAGCAGTTTGACAGAGGAAGGCTACACCTTC. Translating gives CASSLTEEGYTF.

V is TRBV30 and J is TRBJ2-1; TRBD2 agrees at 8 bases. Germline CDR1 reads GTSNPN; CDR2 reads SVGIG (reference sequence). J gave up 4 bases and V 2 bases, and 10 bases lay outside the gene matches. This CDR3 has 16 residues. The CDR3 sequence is CAWSPPGGGFYNEQFF. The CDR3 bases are TGTGCCTGGAGTCCACCGGGGGGGGGATTTTACAATGAGCAGTTCTTC.

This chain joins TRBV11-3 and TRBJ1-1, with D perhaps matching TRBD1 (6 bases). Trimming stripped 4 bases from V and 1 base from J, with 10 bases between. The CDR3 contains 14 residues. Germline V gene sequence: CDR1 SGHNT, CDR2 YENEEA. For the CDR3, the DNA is TGTGCCAGCAGCTCTACAGGGTCGAACACTGAAGCTTTCTTT. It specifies CASSSTGSNTEAFF.

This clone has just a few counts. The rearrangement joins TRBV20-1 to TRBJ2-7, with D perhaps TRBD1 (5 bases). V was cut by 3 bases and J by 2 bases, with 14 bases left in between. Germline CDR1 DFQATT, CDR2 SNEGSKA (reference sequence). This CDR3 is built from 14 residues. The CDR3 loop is CSASSARVTYEQYF. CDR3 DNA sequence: TGCAGTGCTAGTTCAGCCAGGGTCACCTACGAGCAGTACTTC.